This TCR beta chain originates from a study of T-cell reconstitution after alpha-beta-depleted transplantation in children. The TCRbeta library incorporated unique molecular identifiers. TCRdb passed the PCR reads through MiXCR, listing each CDR3 protein once. In the table there are around 600,000 distinct CDR3 sequences, 16% of which are singletons. This CDR3 has 14 amino acids. CDR1 and CDR2 from the germline V gene are DFQATT and SNEGSKA (reference sequence). This clonotype was recorded many times. The junction shows a germline mismatch at one end, possibly a read error. V gene TRBV20-1 combines with J gene TRBJ1-1; TRBD1 might be the D (6 bases). The TCR sequence derives from a human donor who donated a stem cell graft to a child with acute myeloid leukemia. The source was PBMCs from the stem cell graft donor, collected from the stem cell graft. The CDR3, as DNA: TGCAGTACTAGACCCGGGACACTGAACACTGAAGCTTTCTTT. This gives the protein CSTRPGTLNTEAFF.